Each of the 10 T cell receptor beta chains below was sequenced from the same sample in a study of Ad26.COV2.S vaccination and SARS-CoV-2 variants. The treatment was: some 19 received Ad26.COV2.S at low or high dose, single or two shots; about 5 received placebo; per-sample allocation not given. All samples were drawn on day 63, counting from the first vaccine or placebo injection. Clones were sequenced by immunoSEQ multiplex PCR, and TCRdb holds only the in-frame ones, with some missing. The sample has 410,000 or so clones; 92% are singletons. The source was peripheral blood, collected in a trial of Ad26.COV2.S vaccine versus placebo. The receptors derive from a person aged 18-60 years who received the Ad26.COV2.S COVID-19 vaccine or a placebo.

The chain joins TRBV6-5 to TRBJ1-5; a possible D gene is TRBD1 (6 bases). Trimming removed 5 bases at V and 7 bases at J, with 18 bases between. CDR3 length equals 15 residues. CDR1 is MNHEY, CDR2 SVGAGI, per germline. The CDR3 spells CASSPKGDSVQPQHF. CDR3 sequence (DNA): TGTGCCAGCAGTCCTAAGGGGGACTCAGTACAGCCCCAGCATTTT.

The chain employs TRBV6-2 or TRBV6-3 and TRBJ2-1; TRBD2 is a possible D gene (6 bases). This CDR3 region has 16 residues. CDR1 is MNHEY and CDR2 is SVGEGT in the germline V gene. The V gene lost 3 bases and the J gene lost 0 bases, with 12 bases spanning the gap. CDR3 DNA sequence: TGTGCCAGCAGTTATCAGGAGGGGTACTCCTACAATGAGCAGTTCTTC. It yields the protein CASSYQEGYSYNEQFF.

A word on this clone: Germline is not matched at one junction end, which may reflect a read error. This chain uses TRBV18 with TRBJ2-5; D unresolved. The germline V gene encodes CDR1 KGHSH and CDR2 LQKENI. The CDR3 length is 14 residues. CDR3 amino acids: CASSPNFQQENQYF. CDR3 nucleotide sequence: TGTGCCAGCTCACCGAACTTTCAACAAGAGAACCAGTACTTC.

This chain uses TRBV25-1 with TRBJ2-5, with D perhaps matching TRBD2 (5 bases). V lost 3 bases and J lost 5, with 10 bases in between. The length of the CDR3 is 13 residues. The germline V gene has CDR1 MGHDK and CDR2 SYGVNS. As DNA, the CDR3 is TGTGCCAGCAGTGATGCGGGTGGGGAGACCCAGTACTTC. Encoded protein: CASSDAGGETQYF.

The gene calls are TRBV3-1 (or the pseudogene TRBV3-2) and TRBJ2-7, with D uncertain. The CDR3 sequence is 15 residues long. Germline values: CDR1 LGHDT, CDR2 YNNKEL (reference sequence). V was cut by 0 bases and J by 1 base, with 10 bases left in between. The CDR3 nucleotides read TGTGCCAGCAGCCAAGACTTACAGCGTTCCTACGAGCAGTACTTC. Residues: CASSQDLQRSYEQYF.

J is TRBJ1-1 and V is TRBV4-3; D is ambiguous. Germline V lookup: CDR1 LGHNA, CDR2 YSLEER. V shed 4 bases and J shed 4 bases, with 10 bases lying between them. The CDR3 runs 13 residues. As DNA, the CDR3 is TGCGCCAGCAGCCTCTCCTTGGTCACTGAAGCTTTCTTT. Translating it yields CASSLSLVTEAFF.

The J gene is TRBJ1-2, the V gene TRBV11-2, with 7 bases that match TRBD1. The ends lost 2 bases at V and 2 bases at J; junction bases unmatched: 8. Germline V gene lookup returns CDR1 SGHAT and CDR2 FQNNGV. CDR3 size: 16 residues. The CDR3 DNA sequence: TGTGCCAGCAGCTTATATCCGGGACAGAAAAACTATGGCTACACCTTC. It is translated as CASSLYPGQKNYGYTF.

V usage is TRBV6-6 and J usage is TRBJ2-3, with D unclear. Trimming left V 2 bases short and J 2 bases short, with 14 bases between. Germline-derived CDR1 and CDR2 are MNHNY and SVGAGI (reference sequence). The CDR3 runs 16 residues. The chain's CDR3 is CASSYVSVRFTDTQYF. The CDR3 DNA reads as TGTGCCAGCAGTTACGTGTCAGTTCGTTTCACAGATACGCAGTATTTT.

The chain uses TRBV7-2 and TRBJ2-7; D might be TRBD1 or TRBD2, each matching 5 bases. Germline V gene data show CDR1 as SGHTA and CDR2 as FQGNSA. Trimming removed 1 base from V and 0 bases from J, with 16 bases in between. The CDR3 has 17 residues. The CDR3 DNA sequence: TGTGCCAGCAGCTTAGTTAGGTGGGCAGGGAGCTCCTACGAGCAGTACTTC. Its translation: CASSLVRWAGSSYEQYF.

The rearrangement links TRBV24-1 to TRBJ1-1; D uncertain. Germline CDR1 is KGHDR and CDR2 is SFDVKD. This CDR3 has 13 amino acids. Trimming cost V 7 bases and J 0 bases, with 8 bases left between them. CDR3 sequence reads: CATRGLMNTEAFF. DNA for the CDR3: TGTGCCACCAGAGGCCTGATGAACACTGAAGCTTTCTTT.